Listed here are 26 T cell receptor beta chains from one sample, sequenced in a study of cytomegalovirus exposure and HLA in healthy donors. It was with 60 Vbeta and 13 Jbeta primers that the PCR ran. Generated by immunoSEQ multiplex PCR, the TCRdb table keeps only in-frame clones and is missing some. The sample contains about 160,000 clones, 80% to 90% of which appear only once. The sample taken for sequencing was PBMCs. These receptors all come from a woman in her fifties or sixties in good health and CMV-seronegative.

The genes are TRBV5-4 and TRBJ1-1; the match to TRBD1 covers 9 bases. The J segment lost 9 bases and the V segment lost 7 bases, leaving 16 bases of the junction unmatched. Germline assignment: CDR1 SGHNT and CDR2 YYREEE (reference sequence). This CDR3 spans 15 amino acids. CDR3 nucleotides: TGTGCCAGCCAACCTAATGACCCGGGACAGGGAAAAGCTTTCTTT. This encodes CASQPNDPGQGKAFF. Full variable domain (rest looked up from reference TRBV5-4 and TRBJ1-1): ETGVTQSPTHLIKTRGQQVTLRCSSQSGHNTVSWYQQALGQGPQFIFQYYREEENGRGNFPPRFSGLQFPNYSSELNVNALELDDSALYLCASQPNDPGQGKAFFGQGTRLTVV.

This clone was counted between two and nine times. J is TRBJ1-1 and V is TRBV10-3, with D tentatively TRBD1 (5 bases). V was shortened by 11 bases and J by 4 bases, with 20 bases between the two germline ends. This CDR3 is built from 14 residues. The germline V gene has CDR1 ENHRY and CDR2 SYGVKD. CDR3 region: CASRGGFVSTEAFF. CDR3 bases: TGTGCCTCGCGGGGGGGATTTGTGAGCACTGAAGCTTTCTTT.

The chain links TRBV6-1 to TRBJ1-5, with D tentatively TRBD1 (5 bases). CDR3 length: 12 amino acids. Trimming removed 7 bases from V and 7 bases from J, with 11 bases in between. Germline CDR1 and CDR2: MNHNS and SASEGT. The CDR3 sequence is CASNLGGQPQHF. In nucleotides, the CDR3 is TGTGCCAGCAACTTGGGGGGGCAGCCCCAGCATTTT.

V gene TRBV2 combines with J gene TRBJ2-1; 13 bases line up with TRBD2. V shed 10 bases, J shed 9 bases, and the junction held 21 bases outside the gene matches. The CDR3 is 18 residues long. In germline, CDR1 is SNHLY, CDR2 FYNNEI. DNA for the CDR3: TGTGCCACCCGACACGGACTAGCGGGAGAAATTTTGGTGGGTGAGCAGTTCTTC. This translates into CATRHGLAGEILVGEQFF.

The chain employs TRBV2 and TRBJ1-6; possibly TRBD1 for D (5 bases). This CDR3 has 15 residues. The germline CDR1 and CDR2 sequences are SNHLY and FYNNEI. The ends were cut back, 2 bases at V and 9 bases at J, with 14 bases in the middle. In DNA form, the CDR3 reads TGTGCCAGCAGTGAAATCGGGGGTAATAGTTCACCCCTCCACTTT. Its protein product is CASSEIGGNSSPLHF.

This clone showed up just a few times. The chain joins TRBV6-5 to TRBJ1-2, with 7 bases lining up with TRBD1. The CDR3 has 14 residues. Germline assignment: CDR1 MNHEY and CDR2 SVGAGI. J was trimmed by 3 bases and V by 6 bases; bases with no gene match: 7. The CDR3 protein is CASRPIDRDYGYTF. The CDR3 coding sequence is TGTGCCAGCAGACCGATTGACAGGGACTATGGCTACACCTTC.

This clone was counted only a few times. The chain links TRBV28 to TRBJ1-4; maybe TRBD1 (6 bases). V gave up 6 bases and J gave up 8 bases, with 22 bases separating them. The length of the CDR3 is 16 residues. Germline V gene data show CDR1 as MDHEN and CDR2 as SYDVKM. DNA of the CDR3: TGTGCCAGCAGCGTCAACGTGGGGACACGATTAGAAAAACTGTTTTTT. Translation: CASSVNVGTRLEKLFF.

The CDR3 protein is CASSTGGRQETQYF. The CDR3 DNA reads as TGTGCCAGCAGCACGGGGGGTCGCCAAGAGACCCAGTACTTC. The V call is TRBV7-9, the J call TRBJ2-5, with 7 bases that match TRBD2. Trimming cost V 5 bases and J 1 base; bases outside gene matches: 4. Germline lookup yields CDR1 SEHNR and CDR2 FQNEAQ (reference sequence). The CDR3 sequence is 14 residues long.

A few counts support this clone. The chain combines TRBV19 with TRBJ2-7, with unresolved D. Germline CDR1 is LNHDA and CDR2 is SQIVND (reference sequence). Trimming shortened V by 5 bases and J by 3 bases, and 17 bases separated the two germline ends. The CDR3 runs 15 residues. CDR3 nucleotide sequence: TGTGCCAGTAGTCCACAGCCTAAACTCTTCTACGAGCAGTACTTC. It yields the protein CASSPQPKLFYEQYF.

The genes are TRBV28 and TRBJ2-3; TRBD2 aligns across 10 bases. The V segment lost 3 bases and the J segment 1 base; nucleotides outside the gene matches: 4. Germline assignment: CDR1 MDHEN and CDR2 SYDVKM. This CDR3 region has 16 residues. The CDR3 nucleotides read TGTGCCAGCAGTTTCTCTAGCGGGAGAGGCACAGATACGCAGTATTTT. Amino acids: CASSFSSGRGTDTQYF.

Written as DNA, the CDR3 is TGCGCCAGCAGTGTAGAGGGAGCCTACGAGCAGTACTTC. This gives the protein CASSVEGAYEQYF. The rearrangement links TRBV5-1 to TRBJ2-7, with D perhaps matching TRBD2 (5 bases). The germline V gene has CDR1 SGHRS and CDR2 YFSETQ. V dropped 5 bases and J dropped 2 bases, with 11 bases sitting between them. CDR3 length: 13 amino acids.

Written as DNA, the CDR3 is TGTGCCAGCAGCTCAGCGAAAGAGCTTTATGGCTACACCTTC. Residues: CASSSAKELYGYTF. The rearrangement links TRBV7-9 to TRBJ1-2; no clear D. Germline values: CDR1 SEHNR, CDR2 FQNEAQ (reference sequence). Trimming removed 4 bases at V and 5 bases at J, with 14 bases between. This CDR3 region has 14 residues.

The rearrangement uses TRBV7-2 and TRBJ2-7, with 10 nucleotides matching TRBD2. CDR3 size: 18 residues. Germline-derived CDR1 and CDR2 are SGHTA and FQGNSA. V lost 5 bases to trimming and J lost 6 bases; unmatched junction nucleotides: 19. The CDR3 DNA reads TGTGCCAGCAGCCCTCGAGGGCTGACAGCGGGAGGGGGGAGCGAGCAGTACTTC. Amino acid sequence: CASSPRGLTAGGGSEQYF.

This chain's CDR3 is CASSIGPGTGINEQFF. The CDR3 nucleotides read TGTGCCAGTAGTATCGGACCCGGGACAGGGATCAATGAGCAGTTCTTC. The chain has TRBV19 and TRBJ2-1; TRBD1 matches 9 bases. Losses at the gene ends were 3 bases for V and 6 bases for J; bases not matched to a gene: 9. This CDR3 is 16 amino acids long. Germline CDR1 and CDR2: LNHDA and SQIVND (reference sequence).

The chain links TRBV7-2 to TRBJ2-3, with TRBD2 matching 7 bases. V dropped 3 bases and J dropped 6; count of bases not matched to a gene: 6. From germline, CDR1 is SGHTA and CDR2 FQGNSA. The CDR3 is 14 amino acids. The CDR3 sequence is CASSFRGAGDTQYF. The CDR3 region has the DNA TGTGCCAGCAGCTTTAGGGGAGCGGGGGATACGCAGTATTTT.

The V and J genes are TRBV7-2 and TRBJ2-5, with 11 bases identical to TRBD2. Looked up from germline, CDR1 is SGHTA and CDR2 is FQGNSA. The CDR3 is 17 residues long. V shed 5 bases, J shed 5 bases, and the junction held 13 bases outside the gene matches. For the CDR3, the DNA is TGTGCCAGCAGCCACGGACTAGCGGGCACAGTCATGGAGACCCAGTACTTC. It encodes CASSHGLAGTVMETQYF.

The J gene is TRBJ2-4, the V gene TRBV4-1; TRBD2 agrees at 10 bases. J was trimmed by 7 bases and V by 2 bases; bases with no gene match: 11. This CDR3 is built from 17 residues. From germline, CDR1 is MGHRA and CDR2 YSYEKL. CDR3 in amino acids: CASSQLLASGSGNIQYF. DNA for the CDR3: TGCGCCAGCAGCCAACTTCTCGCTAGCGGGAGTGGGAACATTCAGTACTTC.

This chain connects TRBV4-3 to TRBJ2-3; D is possibly TRBD2 (6 bases). CDR3 length: 13 amino acids. V lost 3 bases and J lost 5, with 9 bases in between. Germline loops: CDR1 LGHNA, CDR2 YSLEER. Here the CDR3 DNA reads TGCGCCAGCAGCCAGGGAGCGGGAGATACGCAGTATTTT. This codes for CASSQGAGDTQYF.

V gene TRBV5-4 combines with J gene TRBJ2-3; a possible D gene is TRBD1 (6 bases). The germline V gene has CDR1 SGHNT and CDR2 YYREEE (reference sequence). V was pared by 1 base and J by 1 base, with 13 bases between. The CDR3 runs 16 residues. CDR3 amino acids: CASSLLAPGGTDTQYF. CDR3 DNA: TGTGCCAGCAGCTTGTTAGCCCCAGGGGGCACAGATACGCAGTATTTT.

This chain uses TRBV2 with TRBJ2-1; possible D gene TRBD2, 5 bases. Trimming took 8 bases from V and 5 from J, leaving 13 bases between them. Germline CDR1 reads SNHLY; CDR2 reads FYNNEI. The length of the CDR3 is 13 residues. The CDR3 bases are TGTGCCAGCGTGGGAACTAGGGACAATGAGCAGTTCTTC. Its translation: CASVGTRDNEQFF. The complete variable domain, with remaining parts taken from reference TRBV2 and TRBJ2-1, reads EPEVTQTPSHQVTQMGQEVILRCVPISNHLYFYWYRQILGQKVEFLVSFYNNEISEKSEIFDDQFSVERPDGSNFTLKIRSTKLEDSAMYFCASVGTRDNEQFFGPGTRLTVL.

About this clone itself: At one end, the junction sequence differs from germline, possibly due to a read error. The chain recombines TRBV5-5 with TRBJ2-1; D gene uncertain. The CDR3 consists of 14 residues. From germline, CDR1 is SGHKS and CDR2 YYEKEE (reference sequence). CDR3 in amino acids: CASSLLASHNEQFF. Here the CDR3 DNA reads TGTGCCAGCAGCTTGTTGGCCTCCCACAATGAGCAGTTCTTC. The whole variable domain, filled in from reference TRBV5-5 and TRBJ2-1, reads DAGVTQSPTHLIKTRGQQVTLRCSPISGHKSVSWYQQVLGQGPQFIFQYYEKEERGRGNFPDRFSARQFPNYSSELNVNALLLGDSALYLCASSLLASHNEQFFGPGTRLTVL.

V gene TRBV18 combines with J gene TRBJ2-3, with 7 bases lining up with TRBD1. J gave up 3 bases and V 6 bases, and 9 bases lay outside the gene matches. Germline assignment: CDR1 KGHSH and CDR2 LQKENI. CDR3 length: 15 residues. CDR3 DNA sequence: TGTGCCAGCTCGCCAGACAGGGTTGGGACAGATACGCAGTATTTT. Protein sequence: CASSPDRVGTDTQYF.

V usage is TRBV28 and J usage is TRBJ1-2; TRBD1 matches 9 bases. The CDR3 sequence is 17 residues long. Trimming took 0 bases from V and 7 from J; bases not matched to a gene: 12. Germline V gene data show CDR1 as MDHEN and CDR2 as SYDVKM. The CDR3 sequence is CASSLWNPGQGEAGYTF. As DNA, the CDR3 is TGTGCCAGCAGTTTATGGAATCCGGGACAGGGAGAGGCTGGCTACACCTTC.

This clone was observed a few times. The chain employs TRBV30 and TRBJ1-4; D call uncertain. Trimming took 4 bases from V and 5 from J, leaving 5 bases between them. Germline values: CDR1 GTSNPN, CDR2 SVGIG (reference sequence). The CDR3 is 11 amino acids. In DNA, the CDR3 is TGTGCCTGGAATACAAATGAAAAACTGTTTTTT. Residues: CAWNTNEKLFF.

Remarks on this clone: One end of the junction fails to match germline, which may point to a read error. The V call is TRBV7-9, the J call TRBJ1-2, with 8 bases fitting TRBD1. The CDR3 length is 15 residues. Germline V gene sequence: CDR1 SEHNR, CDR2 FQNEAQ (reference sequence). CDR3 sequence: CASSLETGTGVRIQF. The CDR3 bases are TGTGCCAGCAGCTTAGAGACTGGGACAGGCGTGCGGATTCAGTTC.

CDR3 coding DNA: TGTGCCAGCAGCTTAATCGGGGGGCGAGACACTGAAGCTTTCTTT. It encodes CASSLIGGRDTEAFF. This chain uses TRBV7-2 with TRBJ1-1; D perhaps matches TRBD1 (6 bases). The V and J ends lost 2 bases and 3 bases respectively, with 13 bases between them. The CDR3 length is 15 residues. The germline V gene encodes CDR1 SGHTA and CDR2 FQGNSA.